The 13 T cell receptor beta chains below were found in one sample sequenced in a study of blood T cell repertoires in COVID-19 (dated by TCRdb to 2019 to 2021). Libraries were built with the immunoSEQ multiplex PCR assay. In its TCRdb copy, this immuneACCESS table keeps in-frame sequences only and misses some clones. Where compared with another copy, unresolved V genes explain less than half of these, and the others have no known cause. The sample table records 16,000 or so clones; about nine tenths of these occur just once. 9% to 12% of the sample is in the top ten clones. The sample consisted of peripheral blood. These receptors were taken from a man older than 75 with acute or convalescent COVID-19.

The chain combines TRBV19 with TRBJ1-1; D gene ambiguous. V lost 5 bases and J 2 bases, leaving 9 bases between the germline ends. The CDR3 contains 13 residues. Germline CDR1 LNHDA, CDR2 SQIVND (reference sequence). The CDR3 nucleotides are TGTGCCAGTAGTGAAACTTTTAACACTGAAGCTTTCTTT. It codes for CASSETFNTEAFF.

For the CDR3, the DNA is TGTGCCTCCCTTAACTATGGCTACACCTTC. Residues: CASLNYGYTF. The rearrangement uses TRBV30 and TRBJ1-2; D is undetermined. The CDR3 covers 10 residues. V gave up 7 bases and J gave up 1 base, with 4 bases separating them. CDR1 is GTSNPN and CDR2 is SVGIG in the germline V gene (reference sequence).

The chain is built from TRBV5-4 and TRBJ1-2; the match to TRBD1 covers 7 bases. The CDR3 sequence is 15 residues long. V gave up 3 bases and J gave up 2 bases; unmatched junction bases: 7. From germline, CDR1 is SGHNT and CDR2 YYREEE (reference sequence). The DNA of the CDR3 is TGTGCCAGCAGCTATAAAGACAGGGAAAACTATGGCTACACCTTC. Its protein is CASSYKDRENYGYTF.

The DNA of the CDR3 is TGTGCCAGCAGCCCCAACCCCTGGGGACAGATGAGCTCCTACGAGCAGTACTTC. This encodes CASSPNPWGQMSSYEQYF. The J gene is TRBJ2-7, the V gene TRBV9; 7 nucleotides line up with TRBD1. This CDR3 is built from 18 residues. Trimming removed 4 bases from V and 0 bases from J; junction bases left unmatched: 16. The germline V gene has CDR1 SGDLS and CDR2 YYNGEE.

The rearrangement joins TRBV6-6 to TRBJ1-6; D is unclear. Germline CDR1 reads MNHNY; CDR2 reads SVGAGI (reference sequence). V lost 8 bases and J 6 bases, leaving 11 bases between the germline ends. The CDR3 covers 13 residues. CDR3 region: CASEFAANSPLHF. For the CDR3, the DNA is TGTGCCAGCGAATTTGCGGCTAATTCACCCCTCCACTTT.

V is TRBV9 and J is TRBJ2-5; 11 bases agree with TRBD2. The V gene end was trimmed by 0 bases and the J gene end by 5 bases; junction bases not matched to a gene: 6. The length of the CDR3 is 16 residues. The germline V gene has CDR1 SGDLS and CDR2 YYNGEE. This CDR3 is CASSVGIAGGQETQYF. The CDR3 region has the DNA TGTGCCAGCAGCGTAGGAATAGCGGGGGGGCAGGAGACCCAGTACTTC.

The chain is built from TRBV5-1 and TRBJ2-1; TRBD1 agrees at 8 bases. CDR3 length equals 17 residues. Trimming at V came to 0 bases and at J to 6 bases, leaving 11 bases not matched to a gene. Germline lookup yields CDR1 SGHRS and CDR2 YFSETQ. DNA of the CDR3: TGCGCCAGCAGCTTGGATGGGCTCCGGACAGGGCGCAATGAGCAGTTCTTC. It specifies CASSLDGLRTGRNEQFF.

The CDR3 region is CASSDPRHKQLSQPQHF. In DNA form, the CDR3 reads TGTGCCAGCAGTGACCCGCGACATAAACAGCTGAGTCAGCCCCAGCATTTT. The chain couples TRBV6-4 to TRBJ1-5; no clear D gene. With 2 bases removed from V and 6 bases from J, the gap between germline ends came to 20 bases. From germline, CDR1 is MRHNA and CDR2 SNTAGT. CDR3 length: 17 residues.

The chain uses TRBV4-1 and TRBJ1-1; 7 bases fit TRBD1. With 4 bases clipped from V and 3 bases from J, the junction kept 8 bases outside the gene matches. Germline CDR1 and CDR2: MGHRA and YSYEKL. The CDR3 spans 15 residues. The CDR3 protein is CASSPTGARHTEAFF. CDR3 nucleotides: TGCGCCAGCAGCCCTACAGGGGCGAGACACACTGAAGCTTTCTTT.

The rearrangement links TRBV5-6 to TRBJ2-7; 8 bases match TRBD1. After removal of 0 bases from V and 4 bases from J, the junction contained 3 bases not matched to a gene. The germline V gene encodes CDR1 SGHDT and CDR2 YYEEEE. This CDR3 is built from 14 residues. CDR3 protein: CASSLGQGRYEQYF. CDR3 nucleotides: TGTGCCAGCAGCTTGGGACAGGGGAGGTACGAGCAGTACTTC.

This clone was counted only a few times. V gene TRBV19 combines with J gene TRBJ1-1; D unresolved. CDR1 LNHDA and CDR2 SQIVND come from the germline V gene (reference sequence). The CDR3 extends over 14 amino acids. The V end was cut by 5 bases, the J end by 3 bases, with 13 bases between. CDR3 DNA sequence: TGTGCCAGTAGTCTTCTTTGGAGGGACACTGAAGCTTTCTTT. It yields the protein CASSLLWRDTEAFF.

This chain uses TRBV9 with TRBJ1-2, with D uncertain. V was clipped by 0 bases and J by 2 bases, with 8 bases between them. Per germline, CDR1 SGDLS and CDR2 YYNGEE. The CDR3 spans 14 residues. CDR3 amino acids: CASSVGAGNYGYTF. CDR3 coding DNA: TGTGCCAGCAGCGTAGGGGCAGGAAACTATGGCTACACCTTC.

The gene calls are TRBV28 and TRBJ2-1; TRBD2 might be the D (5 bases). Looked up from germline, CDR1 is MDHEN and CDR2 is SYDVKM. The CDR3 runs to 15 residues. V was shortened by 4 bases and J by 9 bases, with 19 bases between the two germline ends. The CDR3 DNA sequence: TGTGCCAGCAGTTCCCCTGGGAGTAGGTTCAGTGAGCAGTTCTTC. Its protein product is CASSSPGSRFSEQFF. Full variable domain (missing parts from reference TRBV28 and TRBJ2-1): DVKVTQSSRYLVKRTGEKVFLECVQDMDHENMFWYRQDPGLGLRLIYFSYDVKMKEKGDIPEGYSVSREKKERFSLILESASTNQTSMYLCASSSPGSRFSEQFFGPGTRLTVL.